A selection of T cell receptor beta chains follows, all from one sample in a study of blood T cell repertoires in COVID-19. The protocol was immunoSEQ multiplex PCR, while the TCRdb copy is restricted to in-frame clones and leaves out a portion. This sample has roughly 180,000 clones, with about four fifths found just once. Specimen: peripheral blood. The receptor set was obtained from a woman in her fifties or sixties with COVID-19, enrolled during active disease. CDR3s include the opening cysteine and the closing phenylalanine or tryptophan. The D gene is left open where the match is weak. Not all rows give a size; the values are once, few, many and, for expanded clones, a class.

>-|TRBD1|15|TRBV28|TRBJ2-1
TGTGCCAGCAGATCCGGGACAGGTGTTTGGAATGAGCAGTTCTTC
CASRSGTGVWNEQFF
>-|-|12|TRBV19|TRBJ2-1
TGTGCCAGTAGTATTCGGTACAATGAGCAGTTCTTC
CASSIRYNEQFF
>-|-|14|TRBV30|TRBJ2-3
TGTGCCTGGAGTGTCCAGCGGGTTAGAAATACGCAGTATTTT
CAWSVQRVRNTQYF
>-|TRBD1|15|TRBV11-2|TRBJ1-2
TGTGCCAGCAGCGTGCGGACAGGGGCTAACTATGGCTACACCTTC
CASSVRTGANYGYTF
>-|TRBD2|17|TRBV7-2|TRBJ2-3
TGTGCCAGCAGCCCCCTGGGACTAGCGGGAGGGCCAGATACGCAGTATTTT
CASSPLGLAGGPDTQYF
>few|TRBD1|13|TRBV5-4|TRBJ1-4
TGTGCCAGCAAGGGGGCGTCCGAAGAAAAACTGTTTTTT
CASKGASEEKLFF
>-|-|14|TRBV3-1/TRBV3-2|TRBJ1-6
TGTGCCAGCAGCCGCGGGCCGCATAATTCACCCCTCCACTTT
CASSRGPHNSPLHF
>-|TRBD1|15|TRBV27|TRBJ1-6
TGTGCCAGCAGCACTAAAGGGACAGCGGATTCACCCCTCCACTTT
CASSTKGTADSPLHF
>once|-|14|TRBV3-1/TRBV3-2|TRBJ1-2
TGTGCCAGCAGCCAAGATCAGGGTGACTATGGCTACACCTTC
CASSQDQGDYGYTF
>-|-|12|TRBV7-2|TRBJ1-1
TGTGCCAGCAGCTTTCCTAACACTGAAGCTTTCTTT
CASSFPNTEAFF
>-|-|15|TRBV6-5|TRBJ2-1
TGTGCCAGCAGCAAGACAGGACTCATATACAATGAGCAGTTCTTC
CASSKTGLIYNEQFF
>-|-|14|TRBV7-7|TRBJ2-5
TGTGCTAGCAGCTTATCTACCTTCCAAGAGACCCAGTACTTC
CASSLSTFQETQYF
>-|TRBD1|15|TRBV7-2|TRBJ2-3
TGTGCCAGCAGCTTGTCGGGACAGGGGGCAGATACGCAGTATTTT
CASSLSGQGADTQYF
>few|-|12|TRBV3-1/TRBV3-2|TRBJ1-6
TGTGCCAGCAGGCAGGGCAATTCACCCCTCCACTTT
CASRQGNSPLHF
>-|TRBD1|16|TRBV5-6|TRBJ2-4
TGTGCCAGCAGCACCGGACTCAGGGGGCCAGGAAACATTCAGTACTTC
CASSTGLRGPGNIQYF
>-|TRBD2|16|TRBV6-1|TRBJ2-1
TGTGCCAGCAGTGAAGCCGGGCTAGCGGGCTACAATGAGCAGTTCTTC
CASSEAGLAGYNEQFF
>-|-|14|TRBV19|TRBJ2-1
TGTGCCAGTAGTATTCAGGACAGCTACAATGAGCAGTTCTTC
CASSIQDSYNEQFF
>-|TRBD1|15|TRBV4-3|TRBJ1-2
TGCGCCAGCAGCCAGGAGACAGGGGGTATAGGCGGCTACACCTTC
CASSQETGGIGGYTF
>-|-|13|TRBV6-6|TRBJ1-5
TGTGCCAGCAGTCCAGGACAAATCCAGCCCCAGCATTTT
CASSPGQIQPQHF
>-|-|14|TRBV5-1|TRBJ1-1
TGCGCCAGCAGACCTCCAGGGGTTTCTCCTGAAGCTTTCTTT
CASRPPGVSPEAFF
>-|TRBD2|17|TRBV7-7|TRBJ2-5
TGTGCTAGCAGTCCCAGTCCAGTAGCGGGAGATCCGGAGACCCAGTACTTC
CASSPSPVAGDPETQYF
>-|TRBD2|16|TRBV5-1|TRBJ2-3
TGCGCCAGCAGACTCCCCGGGACTAGCGCCACAGATACGCAGTATTTT
CASRLPGTSATDTQYF
>-|TRBD1|13|TRBV3-1/TRBV3-2|TRBJ1-2
TGTGCCAGCAGCCAAGTACAGGGGGATGGCTACACCTTC
CASSQVQGDGYTF
>once|-|15|TRBV2|TRBJ2-2
TGTGCCAGCCAACCCCTAACAGGGAACACCGGGGAGCTGTTTTTT
CASQPLTGNTGELFF
>-|TRBD2|15|TRBV20-1|TRBJ2-2
TGCAGTGCTAGTCCGCGGGAGTATTTCACCGGGGAGCTGTTTTTT
CSASPREYFTGELFF
>-|-|14|TRBV18|TRBJ2-3
TGTGCCAGCTCATCCGGGATTCGCACAGATACGCAGTATTTT
CASSSGIRTDTQYF